This T cell receptor (beta chain) was sequenced during a study of blood T cell repertoires in COVID-19. Study-level background: T cells, B-cell-depleted T cells, or PBMCs supplied cDNA or gDNA.

Trimming stripped 7 bases from V and 9 bases from J, with 28 bases between. CDR1 and CDR2 (germline): MDHEN, SYDVKM. The CDR3 is 17 amino acids. Authors' processing steps: Amplified reference gene primers provided the basis for estimating nucleated cell counts. The repertoire was sequenced with immunoSEQ multiplex PCR; TCRdb's copy has only in-frame clones and lacks some. V and J calls and clone size are as listed in that table; D and trimming were resolved from the DNA. The sample holds about 180,000 clones, approximately 85% seen once. This chain connects TRBV28 to TRBJ1-5, with D hard to call. The TCR originated in a human donor with active or convalescent COVID-19. The donor label of this sample is uncertain. The sample was peripheral blood. The CDR3 is CASTYPRGTGSDWPQHF. CDR3 DNA sequence: TGTGCCAGCACTTACCCTCGGGGTACCGGGTCCGATTGGCCCCAGCATTTT.